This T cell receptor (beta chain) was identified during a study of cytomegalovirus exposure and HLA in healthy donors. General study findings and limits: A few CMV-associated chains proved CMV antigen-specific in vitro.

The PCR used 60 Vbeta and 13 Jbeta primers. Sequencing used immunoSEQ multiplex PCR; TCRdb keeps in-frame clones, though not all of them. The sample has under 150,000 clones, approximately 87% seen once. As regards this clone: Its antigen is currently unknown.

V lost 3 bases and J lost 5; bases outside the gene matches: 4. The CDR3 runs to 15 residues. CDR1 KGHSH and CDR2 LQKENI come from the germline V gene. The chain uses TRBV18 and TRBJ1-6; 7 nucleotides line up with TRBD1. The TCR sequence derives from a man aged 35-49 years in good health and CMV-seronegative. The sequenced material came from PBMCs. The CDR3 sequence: CASSPRQGDNSPLHF. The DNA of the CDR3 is TGTGCCAGCTCACCCCGACAGGGTGATAATTCACCCCTCCACTTT.